This TCR beta chain derives from a study of blood T cell repertoires in COVID-19. Study as a whole: Italy, Spain and the United States were the sources of the convalescent and acute COVID-19 samples.

Original analysis: Nucleated cell counts were estimated from reference gene primer amplification. The protocol was immunoSEQ multiplex PCR, while the TCRdb copy is restricted to in-frame clones and leaves out a portion. V and J calls and clone size are copied from that table; D and trimming were computed from the DNA. This sample has 470,000 or so clones, with 70% to 90% found just once. The V gene lost 5 bases and the J gene lost 6 bases, with 10 bases spanning the gap. The CDR3 has 12 amino acids. Germline CDR1 reads SGHAT; CDR2 reads FQNNGV. This receptor was obtained from a young woman with acute COVID-19. The chain carries TRBV11-2 and TRBJ2-5, with D unclear. Sequenced material: PBMCs or T cells enriched from blood (not recorded which). The CDR3 bases are TGTGCCAGCAGCCTCCCCAGTCAGACCCAGTACTTC. Protein sequence: CASSLPSQTQYF.